This entry lists 18 T cell receptor beta chains sequenced from one sample in a study of T cells in Graves' hyperthyroidism and ophthalmopathy. Amplification of TCR beta CDR3 regions was performed using RNA transcripts as template. An initial round of RT-PCR targeting the TCR CDR3 relied on the HTBI primer set. TCRdb processed the multiplex PCR reads anew with MiXCR; each CDR3 protein has one entry. Here the sample spans about 350,000 distinct CDR3 sequences, about 20% being singletons. The sequencing sample was made of blood. Receptor source: a woman between 18 and 30 years old with Graves' hyperthyroidism.

This clonotype was seen ten or more times. The chain carries TRBV25-1 and TRBJ2-7; no reliable D call. The length of the CDR3 is 14 residues. The V gene's germline CDR1 is MGHDK and CDR2 SYGVNS. Trimming stripped 6 bases from V and 2 bases from J, with 14 bases between. For the CDR3, the DNA is TGTGCCAGCAGCTCCACTTCGCGGACCTACGAGCAGTACTTC. Translated, it gives CASSSTSRTYEQYF.

In its sample, this clonotype was seen a few times. This sequence joins TRBV5-5 and TRBJ1-6; D is uncertain. The CDR3 sequence is 14 residues long. Germline loops: CDR1 SGHKS, CDR2 YYEKEE (reference sequence). The V end was cut by 2 bases, the J end by 7 bases, with 10 bases between. The CDR3, as DNA: TGTGCCAGCAGCTTTGGCCAGCCCAATTCACCCCTCCACTTT. Translated: CASSFGQPNSPLHF. The full variable domain, completed using reference TRBV5-5 and TRBJ1-6, is DAGVTQSPTHLIKTRGQQVTLRCSPISGHKSVSWYQQVLGQGPQFIFQYYEKEERGRGNFPDRFSARQFPNYSSELNVNALLLGDSALYLCASSFGQPNSPLHFGNGTRLTVT.

The chain uses TRBV7-2 and TRBJ1-1, with no clear D. Trimming cost V 4 bases and J 7 bases, with 13 bases left between them. Germline assignment: CDR1 SGHTA and CDR2 FQGNSA. The CDR3 sequence is 13 residues long. CDR3 DNA sequence: TGTGCCAGCAGCTGGGGTTTTGGACTTGAAGCTTTCTTT. The encoded protein is CASSWGFGLEAFF.

This clonotype was detected ten times or more. A much larger clone lies a single base off, so this may be a read error. The rearrangement joins TRBV6-2 or TRBV6-3 to TRBJ1-2, with 7 bases fitting TRBD1. This CDR3 is 15 amino acids long. Germline loops: CDR1 MNHEY, CDR2 SVGEGT. The J segment lost 0 bases and the V segment lost 8 bases, leaving 9 bases of the junction unmatched. The CDR3 sequence is CASGAEDRPNYGYTF. Here the CDR3 DNA reads TGTGCCAGCGGTGCCGAGGACAGGCCTAACTATGGCTACACCTTC.

Ten or more counts support this clonotype. The chain carries TRBV12-3 or TRBV12-4 and TRBJ2-7; no definite D call. This CDR3 has 15 residues. Deletions cut 3 bases from V and 4 bases from J, with 16 bases between. The DNA of the CDR3 is TGTGCCAGCAGTTTCTTCGGACGGAATGTTTACGAGCAGTACTTC. Translation gives CASSFFGRNVYEQYF.

Concerning this clonotype: A clone one base away is much larger, so this may be a read error. V usage is TRBV11-2 and J usage is TRBJ1-5; 8 bases fit TRBD1. V trimming: 7 bases; J trimming: 4 bases; junction bases outside the gene matches: 3. Per germline, CDR1 SGHAT and CDR2 FQNNGV. The CDR3 is made up of 13 amino acids. This chain's CDR3 is CASTTGVNQPQHF. The CDR3, as DNA: TGTGCCAGCACGACAGGGGTGAATCAGCCCCAGCATTTT.

J is TRBJ1-5 and V is TRBV4-2; 11 bases agree with TRBD1. V gave up 4 bases and J gave up 5 bases; unmatched junction bases: 22. The CDR3 length is 21 residues. CDR1 and CDR2 from the germline V gene are LGHNA and YNFKEQ. Written as DNA, the CDR3 is TGTGCCAGCAGCCCGGGGGGGACAGGGGGTGTGACGGTTCAGTGGGATCAGCCCCAGCATTTT. It is translated as CASSPGGTGGVTVQWDQPQHF.

There are many counts of this clonotype. This chain links TRBV12-3 or TRBV12-4 with TRBJ1-2, with TRBD1 as a possible D gene (5 bases). This CDR3 has 12 residues. The V gene lost 8 bases and the J gene lost 3 bases, with 10 bases spanning the gap. The CDR3: CASGHFYYGYTF. The CDR3 DNA is TGTGCCAGCGGACATTTTTACTATGGCTACACCTTC.

This clonotype appeared many times. The chain links TRBV6-1 to TRBJ1-1; D gene ambiguous. Germline CDR1 MNHNS, CDR2 SASEGT. The CDR3 totals 12 residues. Trimming took off 2 bases at V and 7 bases at J, with 8 bases between the two ends. In DNA form, the CDR3 reads TGTGCCAGCAGTGAACGGCAGAGTGAAGCTTTCTTT. Translated, it gives CASSERQSEAFF.

The sample holds many counts of this clonotype. V gene TRBV15 combines with J gene TRBJ1-5; D possibly corresponds to TRBD1 (5 bases). Trimming shortened V by 1 base and J by 3 bases, and 7 bases separated the two germline ends. This CDR3 has 14 amino acids. In germline, CDR1 is LNHNV, CDR2 YYDKDF (reference sequence). CDR3 region: CATSRARANQPQHF. The CDR3 DNA reads as TGTGCCACCAGCAGAGCCAGGGCCAATCAGCCCCAGCATTTT.

This clonotype has ten or more counts. CDR3 sequence: CASSSDRAFNYGYTF. CDR3 coding DNA: TGTGCCAGCAGCTCCGACAGGGCTTTTAACTATGGCTACACCTTC. The chain joins TRBV7-9 to TRBJ1-2; 7 bases are shared with TRBD1. The ends lost 4 bases at V and 1 base at J; junction bases unmatched: 6. This CDR3 comprises 15 residues. Germline V lookup: CDR1 SEHNR, CDR2 FQNEAQ (reference sequence).

This clonotype was seen ten or more times. The genes are TRBV28 and TRBJ2-7, with D possibly matching TRBD1 (5 bases). Trimming took 5 bases from V and 3 from J, leaving 11 bases between them. The CDR3 has 13 residues. Germline CDR1 and CDR2: MDHEN and SYDVKM. CDR3 sequence: CASSLGARYEQYF. In DNA form, the CDR3 reads TGTGCCAGCAGTCTAGGGGCTCGCTACGAGCAGTACTTC. Variable domain in full (rest from reference TRBV28 and TRBJ2-7): DVKVTQSSRYLVKRTGEKVFLECVQDMDHENMFWYRQDPGLGLRLIYFSYDVKMKEKGDIPEGYSVSREKKERFSLILESASTNQTSMYLCASSLGARYEQYFGPGTRLTVT.

Notes on this clonotype: This may be a read error: a much more frequent sequence differs by one nucleotide. The CDR3 protein is CASHGTSGGAEAQYF. CDR3 bases: TGTGCCAGCCATGGGACTAGCGGGGGGGCGGAGGCCCAGTACTTC. The chain joins TRBV6-1 to TRBJ2-5; 16 bases fit TRBD2. The V gene's germline CDR1 is MNHNS and CDR2 SASEGT. Unmatched junction bases numbered 9, after V lost 8 bases and J lost 9 bases. The CDR3 is 15 amino acids.

This clonotype was counted ten times or more. The chain joins TRBV19 to TRBJ1-1; no clear D. The CDR3 length is 11 residues. V lost 9 bases, J lost 11 bases, and 16 bases lay in between. Germline V gene lookup returns CDR1 LNHDA and CDR2 SQIVND (reference sequence). CDR3 DNA: TGTGCCAGCCGAGCAGAGTCCGGGGCTTTCTTT. Translated: CASRAESGAFF.

The table lists this clonotype with many counts. J is TRBJ1-2 and V is TRBV7-9; D is unclear. The CDR3 extends over 14 amino acids. V lost 7 bases and J 6 bases, leaving 18 bases between the germline ends. Germline loops: CDR1 SEHNR, CDR2 FQNEAQ (reference sequence). CDR3 sequence: CASMTVSRGDGYTF. The DNA for the CDR3 is TGTGCCAGCATGACCGTGTCCAGAGGTGATGGCTACACCTTC.

This clonotype was observed at least ten times. This chain links TRBV12-3 or TRBV12-4 with TRBJ2-7, with 8 nucleotides matching TRBD1. The CDR3 spans 14 residues. Unmatched junction bases numbered 6, after V lost 6 bases and J lost 2 bases. The CDR3 bases are TGTGCCAGCAGCTACCGGACAGGGCCCTACGAGCAGTACTTC. This translates into CASSYRTGPYEQYF.

The rearrangement uses TRBV5-1 and TRBJ2-5, with D tentatively TRBD1 (5 bases). Trimming removed 1 base from V and 5 bases from J, with 12 bases in between. The CDR3 runs to 14 residues. Germline loops: CDR1 SGHRS, CDR2 YFSETQ. The CDR3 bases are TGCGCCAGCAGCTTGCAGTCCCAGGGTGAGACCCAGTACTTC. As protein: CASSLQSQGETQYF.

This clonotype showed up many times. CDR3 protein: CASNPDSLNTEAFF. The CDR3 coding sequence is TGTGCCAGCAATCCGGACAGCCTGAACACTGAAGCTTTCTTT. The V and J genes are TRBV6-5 and TRBJ1-1, with D perhaps matching TRBD1 (6 bases). CDR1 and CDR2 from the germline V gene are MNHEY and SVGAGI. V was cut by 7 bases and J by 0 bases, with 12 bases left in between. The length of the CDR3 is 14 residues.